This TCR beta chain emerged from a study of cytomegalovirus exposure and HLA in healthy donors. Amplification used 60 Vbeta primers and 13 Jbeta primers. Produced via immunoSEQ multiplex PCR; TCRdb's table is partial and in-frame only. This repertoire shows 150,000 or so clones, around two thirds found once; its top ten account for more than 3.5%. This TCR derives from a man between 18 and 35 years old in good health and CMV-seropositive. Sequencing was done on a sample of PBMCs.

CDR3 sequence: CASSRRTSGEIRYEQYF. CDR3 sequence (DNA): TGTGCCAGCAGCCGCAGGACTAGCGGGGAAATACGCTACGAGCAGTACTTC. V usage is TRBV5-8 and J usage is TRBJ2-7, with 12 bases lining up with TRBD2. J lost 3 bases, V lost 4 bases, and 11 bases had no gene match. There are 17 residues in the CDR3. Germline CDR1 and CDR2: SGHTS and YDEGEE.